Each of the 27 T cell receptor beta chains below was sequenced from the same sample in a study of blood T cells in healthy people across ages. A second PCR, run for roughly 7 to 12 cycles, used a sample-barcoded 5' primer plus a J-beta primer mix. TCRdb independently ran MiXCR on the 5' RACE reads; one entry per CDR3 protein. Of 650,000 to 950,000 distinct CDR3 sequences in the sample, more than 40% were seen once. The sample taken for sequencing was blood. The receptor source for this set is a man aged 60 to 75 in good health.

Remarks on this clonotype: One end of the junction is discordant with germline, which a read error may explain. The chain combines TRBV6-5 with TRBJ1-1, with D perhaps TRBD1 (6 bases). Germline V gene lookup returns CDR1 MNHEY and CDR2 SVGAGI. This CDR3 region has 13 residues. The chain's CDR3 is CTSSDPGDTEAFF. DNA for the CDR3: TGTACCAGCAGTGACCCAGGGGACACTGAAGCTTTCTTT.

This clonotype has just a few counts. The chain carries TRBV7-2 and TRBJ2-3; 7 nucleotides align to TRBD1. The V gene end was trimmed by 5 bases and the J gene end by 2 bases; junction bases not matched to a gene: 10. This CDR3 has 16 amino acids. Germline loops: CDR1 SGHTA, CDR2 FQGNSA. CDR3 residues: CASSKGNRGLTDTQYF. The CDR3 DNA reads TGTGCCAGCAGCAAGGGGAACAGGGGCCTCACAGATACGCAGTATTTT.

This chain links TRBV5-1 with TRBJ1-2; D is perhaps TRBD1 (6 bases). Trimming took 5 bases from V and 8 from J, leaving 19 bases between them. The CDR3 consists of 14 residues. In germline, CDR1 is SGHRS, CDR2 YFSETQ. CDR3 coding DNA: TGCGCCAGCAGACGGGCCGGGGGCGCAGAGGGCTACACCTTC. Protein sequence: CASRRAGGAEGYTF.

The chain combines TRBV24-1 with TRBJ2-3, with TRBD1 identical over 10 bases. V lost 4 bases and J lost 4; bases outside the gene matches: 10. CDR1 is KGHDR, CDR2 SFDVKD, per germline. The CDR3 is 17 amino acids. The CDR3 reads CATSEAGTGVGADTQYF. CDR3 in DNA: TGTGCCACCAGTGAGGCCGGGACAGGGGTCGGCGCAGATACGCAGTATTTT.

The chain joins TRBV2 to TRBJ2-7; 9 bases map to TRBD1. This CDR3 has 18 amino acids. Looked up from germline, CDR1 is SNHLY and CDR2 is FYNNEI. The V gene end was trimmed by 7 bases and the J gene end by 1 base; junction bases not matched to a gene: 17. The CDR3 loop reads CASNRAPNRDRASYEQYF. The DNA for the CDR3 is TGTGCCAGCAACCGTGCCCCAAACCGGGACAGGGCTTCCTACGAGCAGTACTTC.

On this clonotype itself: A read error is likely, as this CDR3 ends without the conserved phenylalanine or tryptophan. The V call is TRBV20-1, the J call TRBJ1-2; TRBD1 matches at 7 bases. Germline trimming cut 6 bases from V and 4 bases from J; bases unmatched to any gene: 11. The CDR3 has 14 residues. Germline assignment: CDR1 DFQATT and CDR2 SNEGSKA (reference sequence). The CDR3 DNA follows: TGCAGTGCCCATTTGCCGGGACAGACCTATGGCTACACCGTC. Protein product: CSAHLPGQTYGYTV.

This clonotype was recorded once. V usage is TRBV29-1 and J usage is TRBJ2-3; weak D call: TRBD1 (6 bases). Germline values: CDR1 SQVTM, CDR2 ANQGSEA. V lost 5 bases to trimming and J lost 1 base, with 16 bases between them. The CDR3 is made up of 15 amino acids. DNA of the CDR3: TGCAGCGTTAATGGGGGCGACAGCCGCACAGATACGCAGTATTTT. It codes for CSVNGGDSRTDTQYF.

This clonotype has just a few counts. The chain carries TRBV27 and TRBJ2-1, with TRBD2 identical over 14 bases. In germline, CDR1 is MNHEY, CDR2 SMNVEV (reference sequence). With V trimmed by 6 bases and J by 8 bases, 15 bases remained unmatched. There are 18 residues in the CDR3. CDR3 amino acids: CASSSSRTSGGPLHEQFF. CDR3 coding DNA: TGTGCCAGCAGCTCTAGTCGGACTAGCGGGGGGCCCCTACATGAGCAGTTCTTC.

This clonotype has just a few counts. This chain links TRBV7-9 with TRBJ2-3, with D hard to call. V lost 2 bases, J lost 10 bases, and 7 bases lay in between. CDR1 is SEHNR, CDR2 FQNEAQ, per germline (reference sequence). The CDR3 totals 11 residues. The CDR3 sequence: CASSLSRSQYF. The CDR3 region has the DNA TGTGCCAGCAGCTTAAGCCGCTCGCAGTATTTT.

This clonotype has only a few counts. The rearrangement joins TRBV6-2 or TRBV6-3 to TRBJ2-5; 9 nucleotides agree with TRBD2. The CDR3 extends over 17 amino acids. Losses at the gene ends were 0 bases for V and 11 bases for J; bases not matched to a gene: 16. Germline V lookup: CDR1 MNHEY, CDR2 SVGEGT. The CDR3 sequence: CASSYSTAGGPVYEQYF. The CDR3 DNA sequence: TGTGCCAGCAGTTACTCGACGGCGGGGGGGCCAGTTTATGAGCAGTACTTC.

J is TRBJ2-1 and V is TRBV6-5; 8 positions agree with TRBD1. The germline V gene encodes CDR1 MNHEY and CDR2 SVGAGI. V lost 4 bases to trimming and J lost 7 bases; unmatched junction nucleotides: 6. The CDR3 runs 14 residues. The CDR3 protein is CASSFTTGVNEQFF. In DNA form, the CDR3 reads TGTGCCAGCAGTTTCACGACAGGGGTAAATGAGCAGTTCTTC.

The chain employs TRBV7-2 and TRBJ2-5; 10 bases agree with TRBD2. This CDR3 region has 15 residues. Germline lookup yields CDR1 SGHTA and CDR2 FQGNSA. V dropped 1 base and J dropped 5; count of bases not matched to a gene: 4. The CDR3 nucleotides read TGTGCCAGCAGCTTAGTTCCGACTAGCGGGGAGACCCAGTACTTC. Amino acid sequence: CASSLVPTSGETQYF.

This clonotype was seen ten or more times. The chain has TRBV20-1 and TRBJ2-3, with D possibly TRBD2 on 7 matching bases. There are 15 residues in the CDR3. The germline V gene has CDR1 DFQATT and CDR2 SNEGSKA (reference sequence). Trimming pared 3 bases from V and 3 bases from J, leaving 16 bases between. The CDR3 is CSASTGGPITDTQYF. CDR3 bases: TGCAGTGCTAGTACCGGGGGGCCAATTACAGATACGCAGTATTTT.

This clonotype appeared a few times. This rearrangement joins TRBV7-3 to TRBJ2-4; the D gene is possibly TRBD2 (6 bases). TRBJ2-7 explains the end of the DNA better; the J call may be wrong. The CDR3 runs to 15 residues. Germline V CDR1 and CDR2: SGHTA, FQGTGA. As DNA, the CDR3 is TGTGCCAGCAGCTCCGGTGGTGGGAGGAGGAACGAGCAGTACTTC. Protein sequence: CASSSGGGRRNEQYF.

V is TRBV7-3 and J is TRBJ1-6, with no clear D. Germline V gene sequence: CDR1 SGHTA, CDR2 FQGTGA. Trimming took 2 bases from V and 10 from J, leaving 9 bases between them. The CDR3 runs 13 residues. The CDR3 region has the DNA TGTGCCAGCAGCTTAGAGCAGACATCACCCCTCCACTTT. It yields the protein CASSLEQTSPLHF.

A word on this clonotype: The junction departs from the called germline gene at one end, perhaps through a read error. The genes are TRBV28 and TRBJ2-5; 7 bases match TRBD2. The germline CDR1 and CDR2 sequences are MDHEN and SYDVKM. This CDR3 comprises 14 residues. CDR3 coding DNA: TGTGCCGGCAGTTTCGGGGGGAAACAAGAGACCCAGTACTTC. Translating gives CAGSFGGKQETQYF.

V gene TRBV29-1 combines with J gene TRBJ1-1; D call uncertain. Trimming pared 6 bases from V and 2 bases from J, leaving 13 bases between. The CDR3 is made up of 13 amino acids. Germline lookup yields CDR1 SQVTM and CDR2 ANQGSEA. The CDR3 protein is CSVVGLTNTEAFF. CDR3 in DNA: TGCAGCGTCGTCGGACTGACTAACACTGAAGCTTTCTTT.

This clonotype has only a few counts. The gene calls are TRBV20-1 and TRBJ2-1; TRBD1 is a possible D gene (6 bases). This CDR3 spans 12 amino acids. V dropped 3 bases and J dropped 6 bases, with 9 bases sitting between them. Germline V gene sequence: CDR1 DFQATT, CDR2 SNEGSKA (reference sequence). Here the CDR3 reads CSASYRANEQFF. The CDR3 nucleotides are TGCAGTGCTAGCTACAGGGCCAATGAGCAGTTCTTC.

The chain has TRBV2 and TRBJ1-4; no reliable D call. The CDR3 is made up of 14 amino acids. The V gene lost 3 bases and the J gene lost 15 bases, with 20 bases spanning the gap. The V gene's germline CDR1 is SNHLY and CDR2 FYNNEI. The CDR3 loop is CASSEGQTNERVFF. The CDR3 DNA reads TGTGCCAGCAGTGAGGGCCAGACTAATGAAAGGGTGTTTTTT. The full variable domain, in which reference TRBV2 and TRBJ1-4 provide the parts outside the CDR3, is EPEVTQTPSHQVTQMGQEVILRCVPISNHLYFYWYRQILGQKVEFLVSFYNNEISEKSEIFDDQFSVERPDGSNFTLKIRSTKLEDSAMYFCASSEGQTNERVFFGSGTQLSVL.

This clonotype was seen ten or more times. J is TRBJ2-7 and V is TRBV28; perhaps TRBD2 as D (6 bases). The CDR3 sequence is 15 residues long. Germline V gene lookup returns CDR1 MDHEN and CDR2 SYDVKM. Between the trimmed V and J ends, which lost 4 bases and 2 bases, there was a span of 15 bases. CDR3 coding DNA: TGTGCCAGCAGTTCTGGTGGTGGGGGGACCTACGAGCAGTACTTC. This sequence encodes CASSSGGGGTYEQYF.

The chain employs TRBV29-1 and TRBJ1-2; possibly TRBD1 for D (5 bases). CDR3 size: 13 residues. The ends were cut back, 2 bases at V and 2 bases at J, with 9 bases in the middle. Looked up from germline, CDR1 is SQVTM and CDR2 is ANQGSEA. The CDR3 region is CSVEYRDNYGYTF. Here the CDR3 DNA reads TGCAGCGTTGAATACCGGGACAACTATGGCTACACCTTC. The full variable domain, its missing parts supplied by reference TRBV29-1 and TRBJ1-2, is SAVISQKPSRDICQRGTSLTIQCQVDSQVTMMFWYRQQPGQSLTLIATANQGSEATYESGFVIDKFPISRPNLTFSTLTVSNMSPEDSSIYLCSVEYRDNYGYTFGSGTRLTVV.

The rearrangement uses TRBV6-2 or TRBV6-3 and TRBJ1-5; the D is unclear. Trimming removed 6 bases from V and 1 base from J, with 13 bases in between. Germline CDR1 MNHEY, CDR2 SVGEGT. The CDR3 totals 15 residues. The CDR3 spells CASSAQTLSNQPQHF. The CDR3 DNA reads as TGTGCCAGCAGCGCACAGACTTTGAGCAATCAGCCCCAGCATTTT.

The count of this clonotype is one. The V call is TRBV6-1, the J call TRBJ2-5, with 10 bases aligning to TRBD2. Germline V lookup: CDR1 MNHNS, CDR2 SASEGT. The J segment lost 2 bases and the V segment lost 10 bases, leaving 16 bases of the junction unmatched. The CDR3 length is 17 residues. CDR3 sequence: CAINPRRGLAHQETQYF. In nucleotides, the CDR3 is TGTGCCATCAATCCCCGTCGGGGACTAGCGCATCAAGAGACCCAGTACTTC.

The chain employs TRBV4-3 and TRBJ2-3; D perhaps matches TRBD2 (7 bases). CDR3 length equals 17 residues. CDR1 LGHNA and CDR2 YSLEER come from the germline V gene. V dropped 1 base and J dropped 2 bases, with 16 bases sitting between them. The CDR3 coding sequence is TGCGCCAGCAGCCAAGGTTCTCGGGGGGCCATCACAGATACGCAGTATTTT. Its protein is CASSQGSRGAITDTQYF.

CDR3 loop: CSAGGSTLDEQYF. CDR3 sequence (DNA): TGCAGTGCTGGGGGATCCACTTTGGACGAGCAGTACTTC. The chain employs TRBV20-1 and TRBJ2-7; the D gene could be TRBD1 or TRBD2 (5 bases each). The length of the CDR3 is 13 residues. Germline CDR1 and CDR2: DFQATT and SNEGSKA (reference sequence). V was cut by 5 bases and J by 5 bases, with 16 bases left in between.

Only a few counts were recorded for this clonotype. The chain carries TRBV27 and TRBJ2-1, with 7 positions matching TRBD2. This CDR3 spans 15 amino acids. Trimming cost V 3 bases and J 5 bases; bases outside gene matches: 7. Germline V CDR1 and CDR2: MNHEY, SMNVEV (reference sequence). DNA for the CDR3: TGTGCCAGCAGTTTGGGGAGTGGGGGGGACAATGAGCAGTTCTTC. This codes for CASSLGSGGDNEQFF.

To note about this clonotype: The junction differs from germline at one of its ends, possibly a read error. The V call is TRBV11-2, the J call TRBJ2-7; no clear D gene. CDR3 length: 14 residues. Germline V gene lookup returns CDR1 SGHAT and CDR2 FQNNGV. This chain's CDR3 is CATSLSDGAYEQYF. The CDR3 DNA sequence: TGTGCCACCAGCTTATCCGACGGTGCCTACGAGCAGTACTTC.